This T cell receptor beta chain is drawn from a study of shared clonotypes between healthy human individuals. Whole-study context: Donor ages ranged 18 to 49 years: a couple of women, a few men.

Libraries were prepared by immunoSEQ multiplex PCR; TCRdb keeps only in-frame clonotypes and omits some of them. Here the sample spans some 900,000 clones, over 60% being singletons. Germline V gene data show CDR1 as SGHRS and CDR2 as YFSETQ. The CDR3 consists of 15 residues. V lost 4 bases, J lost 6 bases, and 7 bases stayed unmatched. CD45RA+ naive and CD45RA-negative memory subsets were separated from CD4+ cells. This rearrangement joins TRBV5-1 to TRBJ2-3; 11 nucleotides match TRBD1. Input material: memory CD4+ T cells sorted from blood. As for subset: CD45RA-negative fraction. The TCR originated in a man aged 18-30 years in good health. Written as DNA, the CDR3 is TGCGCCAGCAGCCCGGGACAGGGGGGCCGTGATACGCAGTATTTT. Its translation is CASSPGQGGRDTQYF.